Below are 10 T cell receptor beta chains sequenced from a single sample in a study of OX40 agonist ivuxolimab in advanced cancers. The method was immunoSEQ multiplex PCR; TCRdb's version includes in-frame clones alone and lacks a portion of them. The repertoire consists of about 46,000 clones, with 82% occurring once and the leading ten covering 1.5% to 2%. Specimen: CD4+ or CD8+ T cells sorted from blood, collected in a trial of the OX40 agonist ivuxolimab. Receptor source: an adult with an advanced solid tumor such as melanoma, head and neck, liver or kidney cancer.

The table lists this clone with a count of one. The CDR3 DNA reads as TGTGCCAGCAGTTACACGACAGGGGATAATGAAAAACTGTTTTTT. Amino acid sequence: CASSYTTGDNEKLFF. The chain links TRBV6-6 to TRBJ1-4; TRBD1 matches at 8 bases. CDR1 is MNHNY and CDR2 is SVGAGI in the germline V gene (reference sequence). The CDR3 runs 15 residues. V trimming: 2 bases; J trimming: 4 bases; junction bases outside the gene matches: 3.

The chain joins TRBV28 to TRBJ1-6, with D unclear. The germline V gene has CDR1 MDHEN and CDR2 SYDVKM. This CDR3 spans 15 amino acids. V was cut by 2 bases and J by 11 bases, with 16 bases left in between. This chain's CDR3 is CASSLGRRQSAPLHF. The CDR3 nucleotides read TGTGCCAGCAGTTTAGGCAGGCGCCAATCCGCACCCCTCCACTTT.

This sequence joins TRBV19 and TRBJ2-2; 11 bases fit TRBD1. Per the germline V gene, CDR1 is LNHDA and CDR2 is SQIVND (reference sequence). The CDR3 is made up of 16 amino acids. V was pared by 5 bases and J by 4 bases, with 6 bases of the junction left unmatched. Here the CDR3 reads CASSPKGTGGTGELFF. In nucleotides, the CDR3 is TGTGCCAGTAGTCCCAAAGGGACAGGGGGCACCGGGGAGCTGTTTTTT.

The chain employs TRBV19 and TRBJ2-7; TRBD1 matches at 7 bases. The CDR3 is made up of 14 amino acids. The V gene's germline CDR1 is LNHDA and CDR2 SQIVND (reference sequence). The ends lost 4 bases at V and 2 bases at J; junction bases unmatched: 5. For the CDR3, the DNA is TGTGCCAGTAGTACTGACCAGGGGGCCTACGAGCAGTACTTC. This codes for CASSTDQGAYEQYF.

In DNA, the CDR3 is TGTGCCAGCAGTTTACACAGGGGGGAGCCCCAGCATTTT. As protein: CASSLHRGEPQHF. The chain is built from TRBV27 and TRBJ1-5, with 8 bases lining up with TRBD1. The CDR3 extends over 13 amino acids. V was clipped by 2 bases and J by 8 bases; unmatched bases: 2. Germline V CDR1 and CDR2: MNHEY, SMNVEV (reference sequence).

V is TRBV23-1 and J is TRBJ1-6; no firm D call. TRBV23-1 is marked as an open reading frame, function uncertain. Trimming stripped 3 bases from V and 1 base from J, with 28 bases between. The CDR3 has 22 residues. The CDR3 DNA reads TGCGCCAGCAGTCACCACCAATCAGCGACAAGAGCGGGGAGGTCCTATAATTCACCCCTCCACTTT. Its translation is CASSHHQSATRAGRSYNSPLHF.

This CDR3 reads CASSGPHYEQYF. Here the CDR3 DNA reads TGTGCCAGCAGTGGCCCACACTACGAGCAGTACTTC. This chain connects TRBV6-6 to TRBJ2-7, with D unclear. This CDR3 is built from 12 residues. V dropped 5 bases and J dropped 3 bases, with 8 bases sitting between them. In germline, CDR1 is MNHNY, CDR2 SVGAGI (reference sequence).

The chain employs TRBV27 and TRBJ1-2; tentatively, D is TRBD1 (5 bases). CDR1 and CDR2 from the germline V gene are MNHEY and SMNVEV (reference sequence). Trimming removed 5 bases from V and 7 bases from J, with 14 bases in between. The CDR3 has 13 residues. CDR3 coding DNA: TGTGCCAGCAGTCCCTCGGGGGGAGGTGGCTACACCTTC. Residues: CASSPSGGGGYTF.

This sequence joins TRBV30 and TRBJ1-2; TRBD1 aligns across 7 bases. Germline CDR1 GTSNPN, CDR2 SVGIG (reference sequence). This CDR3 spans 17 amino acids. The J segment lost 4 bases and the V segment lost 2 bases, leaving 16 bases of the junction unmatched. CDR3 sequence: CAWSTIPTGRLTYGYTF. CDR3 DNA: TGTGCCTGGAGTACCATTCCGACAGGGCGTCTGACCTATGGCTACACCTTC.

This clone was picked up a small number of times. The rearrangement joins TRBV7-2 to TRBJ2-4; no clear D gene. Germline V gene data show CDR1 as SGHTA and CDR2 as FQGNSA. The CDR3 extends over 17 amino acids. The ends were cut back, 0 bases at V and 4 bases at J, with 16 bases in the middle. CDR3 protein: CASSLAVRLRMKNIQYF. The CDR3 DNA is TGTGCCAGCAGCTTAGCAGTCCGTTTGCGAATGAAAAACATTCAGTACTTC. The full variable domain, rest sourced from reference TRBV7-2 and TRBJ2-4, is GAGVSQSPSNKVTEKGKDVELRCDPISGHTALYWYRQSLGQGLEFLIYFQGNSAPDKSGLPSDRFSAERTGGSVSTLTIQRTQQEDSAVYLCASSLAVRLRMKNIQYFGAGTRLSVL.